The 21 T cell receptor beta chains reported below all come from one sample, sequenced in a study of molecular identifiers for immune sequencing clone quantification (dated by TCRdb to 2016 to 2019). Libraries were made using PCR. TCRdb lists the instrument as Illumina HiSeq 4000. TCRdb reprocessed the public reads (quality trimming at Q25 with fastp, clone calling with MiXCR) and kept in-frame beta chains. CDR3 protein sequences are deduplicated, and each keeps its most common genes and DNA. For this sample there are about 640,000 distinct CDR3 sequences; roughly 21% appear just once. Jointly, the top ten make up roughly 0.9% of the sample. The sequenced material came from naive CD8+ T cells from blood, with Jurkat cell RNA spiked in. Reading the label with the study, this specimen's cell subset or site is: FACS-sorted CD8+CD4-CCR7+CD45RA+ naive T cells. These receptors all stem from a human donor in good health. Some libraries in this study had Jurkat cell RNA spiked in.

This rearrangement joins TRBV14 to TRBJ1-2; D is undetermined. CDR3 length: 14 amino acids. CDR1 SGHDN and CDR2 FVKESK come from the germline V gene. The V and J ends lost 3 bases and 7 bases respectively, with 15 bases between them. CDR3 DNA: TGTGCCAGCAGCCAGAGTTCGGACGGCCTTGGCTACACCTTC. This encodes CASSQSSDGLGYTF.

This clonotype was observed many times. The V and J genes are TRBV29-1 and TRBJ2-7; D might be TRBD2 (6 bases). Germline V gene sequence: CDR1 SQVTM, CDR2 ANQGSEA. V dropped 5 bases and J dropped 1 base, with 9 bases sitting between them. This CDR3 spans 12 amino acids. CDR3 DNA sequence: TGCAGCGTTCACGGGAGATCCTACGAGCAGTACTTC. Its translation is CSVHGRSYEQYF.

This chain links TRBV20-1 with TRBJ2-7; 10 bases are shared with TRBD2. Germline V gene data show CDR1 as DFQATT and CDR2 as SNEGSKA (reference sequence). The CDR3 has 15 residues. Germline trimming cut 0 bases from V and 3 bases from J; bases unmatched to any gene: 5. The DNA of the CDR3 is TGCAGTGCTAGAGATCTAGCGGGAGTACTCTACGAGCAGTACTTC. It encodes CSARDLAGVLYEQYF.

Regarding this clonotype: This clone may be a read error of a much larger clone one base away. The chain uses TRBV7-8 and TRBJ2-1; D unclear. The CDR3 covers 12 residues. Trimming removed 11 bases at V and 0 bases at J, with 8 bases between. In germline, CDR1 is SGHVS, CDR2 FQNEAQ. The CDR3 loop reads CACTDSYNEQFF. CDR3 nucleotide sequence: TGTGCCTGCACCGACTCCTACAATGAGCAGTTCTTC.

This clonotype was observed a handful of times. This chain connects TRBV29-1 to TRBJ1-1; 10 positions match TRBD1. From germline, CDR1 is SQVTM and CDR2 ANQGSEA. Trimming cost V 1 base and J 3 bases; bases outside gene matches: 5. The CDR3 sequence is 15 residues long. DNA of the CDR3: TGCAGCGTTGAAGGACAGGGGGCTGGGGACACTGAAGCTTTCTTT. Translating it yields CSVEGQGAGDTEAFF.

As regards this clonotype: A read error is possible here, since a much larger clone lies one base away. This CDR3 reads CAWGWGGGEQFF. The CDR3 DNA sequence: TGTGCCTGGGGTTGGGGTGGCGGTGAGCAGTTCTTC. The V call is TRBV30, the J call TRBJ2-1; D ambiguous. CDR3 length equals 12 residues. V was shortened by 5 bases and J by 9 bases, with 14 bases between the two germline ends. In germline, CDR1 is GTSNPN, CDR2 SVGIG (reference sequence). Full variable domain (rest looked up from reference TRBV30 and TRBJ2-1): SQTIHQWPATLVQPVGSPLSLECTVEGTSNPNLYWYRQAAGRGLQLLFYSVGIGQISSEVPQNLSASRPQDRQFILSSKKLLLSDSGFYLCAWGWGGGEQFFGPGTRLTVL.

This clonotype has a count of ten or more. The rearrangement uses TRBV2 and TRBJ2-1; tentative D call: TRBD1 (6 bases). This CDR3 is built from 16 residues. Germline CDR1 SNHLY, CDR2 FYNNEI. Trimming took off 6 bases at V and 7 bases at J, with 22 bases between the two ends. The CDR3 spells CASRDRSREQVNEQFF. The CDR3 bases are TGTGCCAGCAGAGACAGGTCCAGGGAGCAGGTTAATGAGCAGTTCTTC.

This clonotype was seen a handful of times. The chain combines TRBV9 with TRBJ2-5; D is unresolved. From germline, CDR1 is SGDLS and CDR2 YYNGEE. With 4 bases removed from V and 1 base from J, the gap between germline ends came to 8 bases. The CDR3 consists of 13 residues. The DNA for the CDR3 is TGTGCCAGCAGCTCCTTTGCCCAAGAGACCCAGTACTTC. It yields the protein CASSSFAQETQYF.

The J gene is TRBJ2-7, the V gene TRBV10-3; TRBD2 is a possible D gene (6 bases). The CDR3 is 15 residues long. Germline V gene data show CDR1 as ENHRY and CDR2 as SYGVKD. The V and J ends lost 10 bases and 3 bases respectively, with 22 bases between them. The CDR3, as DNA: TGTGCCACCGAGTCTAGCGAGGGGTGGAACTACGAGCAGTACTTC. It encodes CATESSEGWNYEQYF.

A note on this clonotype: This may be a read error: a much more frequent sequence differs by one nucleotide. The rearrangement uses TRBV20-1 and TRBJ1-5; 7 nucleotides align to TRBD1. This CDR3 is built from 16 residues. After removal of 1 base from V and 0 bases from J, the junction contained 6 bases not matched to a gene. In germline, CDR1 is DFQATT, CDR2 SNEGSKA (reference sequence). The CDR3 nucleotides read TGCAGTGCTAGAGGATTACAGGGGAGTAGCAATCAGCCCCAGCATTTT. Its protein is CSARGLQGSSNQPQHF.

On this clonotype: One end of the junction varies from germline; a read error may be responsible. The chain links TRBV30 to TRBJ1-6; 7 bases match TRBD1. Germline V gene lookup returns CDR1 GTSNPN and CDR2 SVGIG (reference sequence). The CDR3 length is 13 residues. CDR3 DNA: TGTGCCTGGAGTGGAGGGGGCAATTCACCCCTCCGCTTT. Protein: CAWSGGGNSPLRF.

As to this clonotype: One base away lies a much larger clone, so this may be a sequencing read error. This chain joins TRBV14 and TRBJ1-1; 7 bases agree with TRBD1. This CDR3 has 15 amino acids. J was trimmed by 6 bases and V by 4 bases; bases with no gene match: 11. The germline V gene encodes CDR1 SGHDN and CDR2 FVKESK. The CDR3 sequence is CASSRGRGQDAEAFF. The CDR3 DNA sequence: TGTGCCAGCAGCCGAGGGAGGGGGCAGGACGCTGAAGCTTTCTTT. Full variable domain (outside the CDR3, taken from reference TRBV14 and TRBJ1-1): EAGVTQFPSHSVIEKGQTVTLRCDPISGHDNLYWYRRVMGKEIKFLLHFVKESKQDESGMPNNRFLAERTGGTYSTLKVQPAELEDSGVYFCASSRGRGQDAEAFFGQGTRLTVV.

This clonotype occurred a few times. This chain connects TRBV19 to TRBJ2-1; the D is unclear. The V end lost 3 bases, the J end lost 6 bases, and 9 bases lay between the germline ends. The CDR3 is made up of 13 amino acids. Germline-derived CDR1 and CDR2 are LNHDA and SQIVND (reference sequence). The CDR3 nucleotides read TGTGCCAGTAGTATCGGCCTATCCAATGAGCAGTTCTTC. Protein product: CASSIGLSNEQFF.

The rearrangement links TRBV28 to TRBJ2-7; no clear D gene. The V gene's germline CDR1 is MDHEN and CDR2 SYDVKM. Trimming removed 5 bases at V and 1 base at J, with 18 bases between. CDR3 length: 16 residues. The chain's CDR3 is CASSPRSVWGSYEQYF. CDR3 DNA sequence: TGTGCCAGCAGTCCTAGGTCCGTTTGGGGTTCCTACGAGCAGTACTTC.

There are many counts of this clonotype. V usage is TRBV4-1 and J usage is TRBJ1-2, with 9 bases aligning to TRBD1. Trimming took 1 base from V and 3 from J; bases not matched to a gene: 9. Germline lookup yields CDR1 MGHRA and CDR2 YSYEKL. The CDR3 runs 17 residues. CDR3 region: CASSQVTGGSGHYGYTF. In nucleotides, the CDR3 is TGCGCCAGCAGCCAAGTGACAGGGGGTAGCGGTCACTATGGCTACACCTTC.

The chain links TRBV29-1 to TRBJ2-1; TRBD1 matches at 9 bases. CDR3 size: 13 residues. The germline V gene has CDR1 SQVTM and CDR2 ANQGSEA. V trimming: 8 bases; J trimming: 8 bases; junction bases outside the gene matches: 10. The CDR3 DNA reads TGCAGCTATACAGGGGGCGGACTGGATGAGCAGTTCTTC. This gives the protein CSYTGGGLDEQFF.

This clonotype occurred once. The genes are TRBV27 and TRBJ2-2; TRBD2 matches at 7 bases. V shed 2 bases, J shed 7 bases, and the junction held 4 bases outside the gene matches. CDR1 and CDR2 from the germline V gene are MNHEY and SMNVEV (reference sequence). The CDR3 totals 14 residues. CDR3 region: CASSLVGGNGELFF. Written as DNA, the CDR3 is TGTGCCAGCAGTTTAGTCGGGGGGAACGGGGAGCTGTTTTTT.

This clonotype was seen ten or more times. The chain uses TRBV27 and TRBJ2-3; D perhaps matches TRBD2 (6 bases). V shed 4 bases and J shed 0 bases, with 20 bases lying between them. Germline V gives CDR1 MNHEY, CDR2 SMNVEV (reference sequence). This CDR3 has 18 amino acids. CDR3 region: CASSSLPYGGASTDTQYF. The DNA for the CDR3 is TGTGCCAGCAGTTCCTTACCCTATGGAGGGGCGAGCACAGATACGCAGTATTTT.

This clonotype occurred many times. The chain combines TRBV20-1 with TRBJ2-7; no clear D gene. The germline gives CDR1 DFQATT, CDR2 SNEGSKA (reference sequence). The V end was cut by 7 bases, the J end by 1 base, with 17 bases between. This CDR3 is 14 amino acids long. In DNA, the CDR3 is TGCAGTGTCCATCGACCCGGCTTGTCCTACGAGCAGTACTTC. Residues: CSVHRPGLSYEQYF.

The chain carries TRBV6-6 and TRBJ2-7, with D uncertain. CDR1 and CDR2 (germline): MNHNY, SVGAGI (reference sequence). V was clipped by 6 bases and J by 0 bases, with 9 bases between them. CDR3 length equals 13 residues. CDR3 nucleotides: TGTGCCAGCAGCCAAAGAAACTCCTACGAGCAGTACTTC. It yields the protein CASSQRNSYEQYF.

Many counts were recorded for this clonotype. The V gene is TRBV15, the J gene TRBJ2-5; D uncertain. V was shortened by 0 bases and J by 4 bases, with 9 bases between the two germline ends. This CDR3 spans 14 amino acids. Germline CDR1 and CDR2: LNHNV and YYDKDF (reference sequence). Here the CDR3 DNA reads TGTGCCACCAGCAGAGAAAGACTCGGAGAGACCCAGTACTTC. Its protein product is CATSRERLGETQYF.